The 2 T cell receptor beta chains in this list originate from one sample, sequenced in a study of T cell responses to AZD1222 COVID-19 vaccine. Clones were read by immunoSEQ multiplex PCR, and TCRdb kept only the in-frame ones, dropping some. Found here are approximately 70,000 clones, 88% of them singletons; the top ten hold around 4.9%. The sequences come from peripheral blood, collected 28 days after the second dose of the MenACWY control vaccine. Receptor source: an adult who received the MenACWY meningococcal vaccine as a control.

The rearrangement links TRBV10-3 to TRBJ1-1; D remains unclear. The germline V gene encodes CDR1 ENHRY and CDR2 SYGVKD. CDR3 length: 14 residues. V was trimmed by 5 bases and J by 1 base, leaving 11 bases between them. The CDR3 loop is CAISFAAENTEAFF. The CDR3, as DNA: TGTGCCATCAGTTTTGCGGCGGAGAACACTGAAGCTTTCTTT.

The chain joins TRBV19 to TRBJ2-3; TRBD2 agrees at 8 bases. Trimming at V came to 5 bases and at J to 5 bases, leaving 9 bases not matched to a gene. Germline V gives CDR1 LNHDA, CDR2 SQIVND (reference sequence). The CDR3 sequence is 15 residues long. The CDR3 here is CASSEIQRGLDTQYF. The CDR3 bases are TGTGCCAGTAGTGAGATCCAGCGGGGGTTAGATACGCAGTATTTT.